One sample yielded the 27 T cell receptor beta chains listed below, sequenced in a study of blood T cell repertoires in COVID-19. Clones were sequenced by immunoSEQ multiplex PCR, and TCRdb holds only the in-frame ones, with some missing. This sample carries around 170,000 clones, roughly 84% of them seen once, and the ten largest clones take approximately 8%. The sequencing input was PBMCs or T cells enriched from blood (not recorded which). These receptors all stem from a woman in her forties or fifties who had recovered from COVID-19.

This chain uses TRBV12-3 or TRBV12-4 with TRBJ2-7; 10 bases match TRBD1. The CDR3 covers 13 residues. V gave up 7 bases and J gave up 3 bases; unmatched junction bases: 3. In nucleotides, the CDR3 is TGTGCCAGCAAACGGACAGGGGGCTACGAGCAGTACTTC. Translated, it gives CASKRTGGYEQYF.

The chain has TRBV5-4 and TRBJ2-7, with D maybe TRBD2 (5 bases). The CDR3 length is 14 residues. The germline V gene has CDR1 SGHNT and CDR2 YYREEE (reference sequence). V lost 5 bases to trimming and J lost 4 bases, with 16 bases between them. The CDR3 DNA sequence: TGTGCCAGCAGTCCGGCGGGCACTCGATACGAGCAGTACTTC. Translating it yields CASSPAGTRYEQYF. Full variable domain (remainder filled in from reference TRBV5-4 and TRBJ2-7): ETGVTQSPTHLIKTRGQQVTLRCSSQSGHNTVSWYQQALGQGPQFIFQYYREEENGRGNFPPRFSGLQFPNYSSELNVNALELDDSALYLCASSPAGTRYEQYFGPGTRLTVT.

This clone was recorded once. The chain couples TRBV11-2 to TRBJ2-5, with D tentatively TRBD2 (6 bases). The CDR3 contains 12 residues. CDR1 and CDR2 (germline): SGHAT, FQNNGV. V lost 0 bases and J lost 14, with 13 bases in between. CDR3 nucleotide sequence: TGTGCCAGCAGCTTAGATCAGCTAGCGCTCTACTTC. It translates to CASSLDQLALYF.

CDR3 bases: TGTGCCAGCTCACCATTCACCTCAGGGCATCAGCCCCAGCATTTT. It codes for CASSPFTSGHQPQHF. This chain links TRBV18 with TRBJ1-5, with D possibly matching TRBD1 (5 bases). This CDR3 contains 15 residues. The V and J ends lost 2 bases and 5 bases respectively, with 13 bases between them. CDR1 and CDR2 (germline): KGHSH, LQKENI.

The V call is TRBV6-5, the J call TRBJ1-1; TRBD1 agrees at 9 bases. The CDR3 spans 16 residues. Per the germline V gene, CDR1 is MNHEY and CDR2 is SVGAGI. V was pared by 4 bases and J by 11 bases, with 17 bases of the junction left unmatched. CDR3 residues: CASSSRPGQGPSRAFF. The CDR3 DNA follows: TGTGCCAGCAGTTCACGACCGGGACAGGGTCCCTCTAGGGCTTTCTTT.

CDR3 in DNA: TGTGCCAGCAGTTTCGGCGCGGACAATGAGCAGTTCTTC. Translated, it gives CASSFGADNEQFF. The gene calls are TRBV28 and TRBJ2-1; D remains unclear. V was cut by 3 bases and J by 5 bases, with 8 bases left in between. The germline V gene has CDR1 MDHEN and CDR2 SYDVKM. The CDR3 runs 13 residues.

The chain combines TRBV13 with TRBJ2-7; weak D call: TRBD1 (5 bases). CDR3 length equals 13 residues. Trimming cost V 6 bases and J 4 bases, with 13 bases left between them. Germline V gives CDR1 PRHDT, CDR2 FYEKMQ (reference sequence). CDR3 DNA sequence: TGTGCCAGCAGTCCAGGGTTTTCTTACGAGCAGTACTTC. Its protein product is CASSPGFSYEQYF. The complete variable domain, with remaining parts taken from reference TRBV13 and TRBJ2-7, reads AAGVIQSPRHLIKEKRETATLKCYPIPRHDTVYWYQQGPGQDPQFLISFYEKMQSDKGSIPDRFSAQQFSDYHSELNMSSLELGDSALYFCASSPGFSYEQYFGPGTRLTVT.

This clone occurred once. The J gene is TRBJ2-3, the V gene TRBV5-4; 9 positions agree with TRBD2. Germline trimming cut 4 bases from V and 12 bases from J; bases unmatched to any gene: 9. This CDR3 is built from 13 residues. The germline gives CDR1 SGHNT, CDR2 YYREEE (reference sequence). The CDR3 loop reads CASSGDLAGSQYF. DNA of the CDR3: TGTGCCAGCAGCGGAGATCTAGCGGGGTCCCAGTATTTT. The complete variable domain, with remaining parts taken from reference TRBV5-4 and TRBJ2-3, reads ETGVTQSPTHLIKTRGQQVTLRCSSQSGHNTVSWYQQALGQGPQFIFQYYREEENGRGNFPPRFSGLQFPNYSSELNVNALELDDSALYLCASSGDLAGSQYFGPGTRLTVL.

This clone is medium-sized in the sample. This chain joins TRBV5-4 and TRBJ1-1; D not certain. V was trimmed by 4 bases and J by 0 bases, leaving 10 bases between them. CDR3 length: 14 residues. Germline loops: CDR1 SGHNT, CDR2 YYREEE (reference sequence). This chain's CDR3 is CASSTEQMNTEAFF. CDR3 nucleotide sequence: TGTGCCAGCAGCACGGAACAGATGAACACTGAAGCTTTCTTT.

In this sample, this clone turned up a few times. This chain uses TRBV5-6 with TRBJ2-7; possibly TRBD1 for D (6 bases). Trimming removed 4 bases from V and 5 bases from J, with 19 bases in between. CDR1 is SGHDT and CDR2 is YYEEEE in the germline V gene. This CDR3 spans 15 amino acids. CDR3 amino acids: CASSLQNDRLNEQYF. The DNA for the CDR3 is TGTGCCAGCAGCCTACAAAATGACAGGCTGAACGAGCAGTACTTC.

The chain carries TRBV7-3 and TRBJ2-2, with TRBD1 matching over 10 bases. V was pared by 2 bases and J by 5 bases, with 2 bases of the junction left unmatched. The V gene's germline CDR1 is SGHTA and CDR2 FQGTGA. CDR3 size: 15 residues. CDR3 bases: TGTGCCAGCAGCTTAGGACAGGGGGGTACCGGGGAGCTGTTTTTT. This translates into CASSLGQGGTGELFF.

The chain employs TRBV6-1 and TRBJ2-1; perhaps TRBD1 as D (5 bases). CDR3 size: 12 residues. The V end lost 2 bases, the J end lost 10 bases, and 9 bases lay between the germline ends. Germline V gene lookup returns CDR1 MNHNS and CDR2 SASEGT. CDR3 residues: CASSELWGEQFF. CDR3 DNA: TGTGCCAGCAGTGAATTGTGGGGCGAGCAGTTCTTC.

The rearrangement links TRBV4-1 to TRBJ2-1, with TRBD1 matching over 9 bases. The J segment lost 7 bases and the V segment lost 5 bases, leaving 6 bases of the junction unmatched. This CDR3 has 14 residues. CDR1 and CDR2 from the germline V gene are MGHRA and YSYEKL. The CDR3 loop is CASSSGTGNNEQFF. CDR3 bases: TGCGCCAGCAGCTCCGGGACAGGGAATAATGAGCAGTTCTTC.

The CDR3 nucleotides read TGCGCCAGCAGCACCGGGACTAGCGGGGGAGTTATTATAGCCAAAAACATTCAGTACTTC. Translating gives CASSTGTSGGVIIAKNIQYF. The chain links TRBV5-1 to TRBJ2-4, with 14 bases aligning to TRBD2. Germline-derived CDR1 and CDR2 are SGHRS and YFSETQ. The CDR3 consists of 20 residues. J gave up 0 bases and V 4 bases, and 12 bases lay outside the gene matches. Full variable domain (remainder filled in from reference TRBV5-1 and TRBJ2-4): KAGVTQTPRYLIKTRGQQVTLSCSPISGHRSVSWYQQTPGQGLQFLFEYFSETQRNKGNFPGRFSGRQFSNSRSEMNVSTLELGDSALYLCASSTGTSGGVIIAKNIQYFGAGTRLSVL.

The chain uses TRBV7-2 and TRBJ2-2; the D gene is possibly TRBD1 (5 bases). The germline CDR1 and CDR2 sequences are SGHTA and FQGNSA. The CDR3 consists of 14 residues. Between the trimmed V and J ends, which lost 2 bases and 7 bases, there was a span of 11 bases. This chain's CDR3 is CASSLIYDSGELFF. The CDR3 bases are TGTGCCAGCAGCTTAATTTACGACAGCGGGGAGCTGTTTTTT.

The V call is TRBV21-1, the J call TRBJ2-7; the table's TRBD1 call for D was not verified on the DNA. TRBV21-1 is assigned pseudogene status. This CDR3 has 14 residues. CDR3 protein: CASSNRDRGHEQYF. CDR3 nucleotide sequence: TGTGCCAGCAGCAACCGGGACAGGGGGCACGAGCAGTACTTC.

This clone has a handful of counts. This chain connects TRBV4-2 to TRBJ2-3; no definite D call. This CDR3 has 16 residues. CDR1 LGHNA and CDR2 YNFKEQ come from the germline V gene. V was cut by 1 base and J by 2 bases, with 13 bases left in between. CDR3 nucleotides: TGTGCCAGCAGCCAAGGGCAGGCCAGCTTCACAGATACGCAGTATTTT. Translation: CASSQGQASFTDTQYF.

This chain joins TRBV6-5 and TRBJ1-1, with 7 bases that match TRBD1. V gave up 2 bases and J gave up 1 base; unmatched junction bases: 1. The CDR3 is made up of 14 amino acids. The germline V gene encodes CDR1 MNHEY and CDR2 SVGAGI. Here the CDR3 reads CASSYRDRNTEAFF. The CDR3, as DNA: TGTGCCAGCAGTTACCGGGACAGGAACACTGAAGCTTTCTTT.

The rearrangement joins TRBV7-6 to TRBJ2-7; TRBD2 might be the D (7 bases). In germline, CDR1 is SGHVS, CDR2 FNYEAQ. The V gene lost 5 bases and the J gene lost 2 bases, with 19 bases spanning the gap. The CDR3 sequence is 16 residues long. CDR3 bases: TGTGCCAGCAGCCCCACTGGGGGGGCCGTAACCTACGAGCAGTACTTC. Translation: CASSPTGGAVTYEQYF.

The V and J genes are TRBV10-3 and TRBJ2-3; TRBD1 might be the D (6 bases). Germline loops: CDR1 ENHRY, CDR2 SYGVKD. The CDR3 spans 15 residues. Trimming took off 3 bases at V and 0 bases at J, with 10 bases between the two ends. CDR3 DNA sequence: TGTGCCATCAGTGACAGGGGTGGCAGCACAGATACGCAGTATTTT. Translated, it gives CAISDRGGSTDTQYF.

On this clone itself: Other DNA sequences in the same sample also yield this CDR3. The J gene is TRBJ1-3, the V gene TRBV7-2; 7 bases are a match to TRBD1. V lost 5 bases, J lost 7 bases, and 5 bases stayed unmatched. The germline CDR1 and CDR2 sequences are SGHTA and FQGNSA. CDR3 length equals 13 residues. The CDR3 sequence is CASSPGRGNTIYF. CDR3 sequence (DNA): TGTGCCAGCAGCCCCGGCAGGGGGAACACCATATATTTT. Using reference TRBV7-2 and TRBJ1-3 for the parts outside the CDR3, the full variable domain is GAGVSQSPSNKVTEKGKDVELRCDPISGHTALYWYRQSLGQGLEFLIYFQGNSAPDKSGLPSDRFSAERTGGSVSTLTIQRTQQEDSAVYLCASSPGRGNTIYFGEGSWLTVV.

The J gene is TRBJ2-1, the V gene TRBV7-2; D uncertain. Germline lookup yields CDR1 SGHTA and CDR2 FQGNSA. This CDR3 comprises 14 residues. Trimming stripped 5 bases from V and 8 bases from J, with 16 bases between. The CDR3 DNA reads as TGTGCCAGCAGCCAAGATGGCAGGTTCGATGAGCAGTTCTTC. This gives the protein CASSQDGRFDEQFF. Looking up the rest from reference TRBV7-2 and TRBJ2-1 gives the full variable domain: GAGVSQSPSNKVTEKGKDVELRCDPISGHTALYWYRQSLGQGLEFLIYFQGNSAPDKSGLPSDRFSAERTGGSVSTLTIQRTQQEDSAVYLCASSQDGRFDEQFFGPGTRLTVL.

The chain joins TRBV28 to TRBJ1-5; the match to TRBD1 covers 9 bases. Losses at the gene ends were 4 bases for V and 6 bases for J; bases not matched to a gene: 7. Per germline, CDR1 MDHEN and CDR2 SYDVKM. CDR3 size: 15 residues. CDR3 protein: CASSSAGTGFQPQHF. CDR3 nucleotide sequence: TGTGCCAGCAGTTCAGCCGGGACAGGGTTTCAGCCCCAGCATTTT.

This chain uses TRBV18 with TRBJ1-1, with D hard to call. The CDR3 is made up of 14 amino acids. Germline V lookup: CDR1 KGHSH, CDR2 LQKENI. V dropped 3 bases and J dropped 6 bases, with 14 bases sitting between them. CDR3 bases: TGTGCCAGCTCACCCTCCTCTGAGAGGGCTGAAGCTTTCTTT. It codes for CASSPSSERAEAFF.

This chain joins TRBV7-9 and TRBJ1-2, with D possibly matching TRBD1 (5 bases). The CDR3 spans 15 residues. Germline V lookup: CDR1 SEHNR, CDR2 FQNEAQ (reference sequence). With 1 base removed from V and 7 bases from J, the gap between germline ends came to 16 bases. CDR3 amino acids: CASSLGFAGLLGYTF. The CDR3 DNA is TGTGCCAGCAGCTTAGGCTTTGCAGGGCTCCTTGGCTACACCTTC.

The genes are TRBV5-1 and TRBJ2-2; D call uncertain. Germline loops: CDR1 SGHRS, CDR2 YFSETQ. Trimming shortened V by 1 base and J by 1 base, and 8 bases separated the two germline ends. The CDR3 consists of 15 residues. CDR3 protein: CASSLPQMNTGELFF. In nucleotides, the CDR3 is TGCGCCAGCAGCTTGCCTCAGATGAACACCGGGGAGCTGTTTTTT.

The rearrangement uses TRBV5-1 and TRBJ1-1, with D tentatively TRBD1 (6 bases). V shed 2 bases and J shed 2 bases, with 13 bases lying between them. Germline assignment: CDR1 SGHRS and CDR2 YFSETQ. The CDR3 loop spans 15 amino acids. The chain's CDR3 is CASSFADRPNTEAFF. The DNA of the CDR3 is TGCGCCAGCAGCTTCGCTGACAGGCCCAACACTGAAGCTTTCTTT.